Listed below are T cell receptor beta chains from one sample, sequenced in a study of T cell repertoires in cytomegalovirus infection. TCRdb independently ran MiXCR on the reads; one entry per CDR3 protein. This sample has some 440,000 distinct CDR3 sequences, with around 32% found just once. The sequenced material came from PBMCs. All receptors derive from a human donor in good health (CMV status not recorded). Some clones in this sample may be carry-over from other donors' samples. Both conserved end residues are part of each CDR3. The D gene is left open where the match is weak. Expanded clones get a size class; other rows say once, few or many, or leave the size out.

V,size,D,J,DNA,CDR3
TRBV6-1,few,TRBD1,TRBJ1-1,TGTGCCAGCAGTAGAGGAGGACAGGGAGGGACTGAAGCTTTCTTT,CASSRGGQGGTEAFF
TRBV5-5,few,-,TRBJ1-4,TGTGCCAGCAGCCTTACTACAGTTCCTCCGGGTAATGAAAAACTGTTTTTT,CASSLTTVPPGNEKLFF
TRBV10-3,-,TRBD1,TRBJ2-7,TGTGCCATCAGAAGGACAGGAGTTGATGAGCAGTACTTC,CAIRRTGVDEQYF
TRBV7-6,few,-,TRBJ2-7,TGTGCCAGCAGCACCGATCCGGTAATCGACGAGCAGTACTTC,CASSTDPVIDEQYF
TRBV7-9,many,-,TRBJ2-1,TGTGCCAGCAGCCCGAGGGGGATCTCCTACAATGAGCAGTTCTTC,CASSPRGISYNEQFF
TRBV27,-,-,TRBJ2-5,TGTGCCAGCAGTTTATCCAACCAAGAGACCCAGTACTTC,CASSLSNQETQYF
TRBV7-3,-,-,TRBJ2-3,TGTGCCAGCAGCTTTCTGGGGGGCACAGATACGCAGTATTTT,CASSFLGGTDTQYF
TRBV28,-,-,TRBJ1-5,TGTGCCAGCAGCCCAGACGTCAGGGTTCAGCCCCAGCATTTT,CASSPDVRVQPQHF
TRBV7-2,-,-,TRBJ2-5,TGTACCAGCAGCTTAGTGGGTCGGGAGACCCAGTACTTC,CTSSLVGRETQYF
TRBV19,few,-,TRBJ2-1,TGTGCCAGTAGTATAGGGTGGGACACCTACTACAATGAGCAGTTCTTC,CASSIGWDTYYNEQFF
TRBV7-9,-,TRBD1,TRBJ1-3,TGTGCCAGCAGCTTTGGGACAGGGGGCTCTGGAAAAACCATATATTTT,CASSFGTGGSGKTIYF
TRBV6-2/TRBV6-3,-,-,TRBJ1-5,TGTGCCAGCAGTTACTTGGAGAGCAATCAGCCCCAGCATTTT,CASSYLESNQPQHF
TRBV19,once,-,TRBJ1-6,TGTGCCAGTAGTATGCAAGCAAATTCACCCCTCCACTTT,CASSMQANSPLHF
TRBV10-3,few,-,TRBJ2-3,TGTGCCATCAGGGGGGACCAACCCACGGATACGCAGTATTTT,CAIRGDQPTDTQYF
TRBV5-6,-,-,TRBJ2-5,TGTGCCAGCAGCTTGGGGCTACTCGAGGAGACCCAGTACTTC,CASSLGLLEETQYF
TRBV19,-,-,TRBJ1-1,TGTGCCATCTCGCTCCGGGCTTCGGAGGGGACTGAAGCTTTCTTT,CAISLRASEGTEAFF
TRBV6-1,-,-,TRBJ2-7,TGTGCCAGCAGTGAGGTCAGGGTTGGCGAGCAGTACTTC,CASSEVRVGEQYF
TRBV7-6,-,-,TRBJ1-1,TGTGCCAGCAGTCCCAACAGGGTAGGCGCTGAAGCTTTCTTT,CASSPNRVGAEAFF
TRBV2,-,-,TRBJ1-5,TGTGCCAGCAGTGAAGGATTGAGGGGGGGGCCCCAGCATTTT,CASSEGLRGGPQHF
TRBV6-2/TRBV6-3,-,TRBD2,TRBJ2-1,TGTGCCAGCAGTCGCCTGGTATTCGGGGGGGCCAGGGAGGAGCAGTTCTTC,CASSRLVFGGAREEQFF
TRBV19,few,TRBD2,TRBJ2-1,TGTGCCAGTAGTATAGAGAGGCTAGCGGGGGGCCGGAATACCTACAATGAGCAGTTCTTC,CASSIERLAGGRNTYNEQFF
TRBV6-2/TRBV6-3,-,-,TRBJ2-1,TGTGCCAGCAGTTACTCGACGATCTTTGGGGGGAATTTGTTCTTC,CASSYSTIFGGNLFF
TRBV11-2,-,-,TRBJ2-3,TGTGCCAGCATCATCGGGCTAGACACAGATACGCAGTATTTT,CASIIGLDTDTQYF
TRBV6-1,-,-,TRBJ2-5,TGTGCCAGCACCAGATCCGTGGGCAAAGAGACCCAGTACTTC,CASTRSVGKETQYF
TRBV4-1,few,-,TRBJ1-1,TGCGCCAGCAGCCAAGCGGGGGCTGAAGCTTTCTTT,CASSQAGAEAFF
TRBV7-4,-,-,TRBJ2-1,TGTGCCAGCCGCACCCGTGCCTACAATGAGCAGTTCTTC,CASRTRAYNEQFF
TRBV19,few,-,TRBJ1-2,TGTGCCAGTAGTATGCTTAAATTTTGGGTCCGGTATGGCTACACCTTC,CASSMLKFWVRYGYTF
TRBV5-5,many,TRBD2,TRBJ2-5,TGTGCCAGCAGCTTGACCGGGCTGGGACTAGCGAGATACCAAGAGACCCAGTACTTC,CASSLTGLGLARYQETQYF
TRBV6-1,many,-,TRBJ1-6,TGTGCCAGCAAGCTGCAGGGGCAGGTGCCTTCACCCCTCCACTTT,CASKLQGQVPSPLHF
TRBV11-1,few,-,TRBJ2-2,TGTGCCACTCGGGGATACACCGGGGAGCTGTTTTTT,CATRGYTGELFF
TRBV11-1,many,-,TRBJ2-7,TGTGCCAGCAGCCCCGGGACGCTTTACTACGAGCAGTACTTC,CASSPGTLYYEQYF
TRBV4-1,-,-,TRBJ1-2,TGCGCCAGCAGCCAAGATCAAGGCCACCTAAACTATGGCTACACCTTC,CASSQDQGHLNYGYTF
TRBV7-8,few,-,TRBJ1-1,TGTGCCAGCAGTCTCCGGACTCTTAGCACTGAAGCTTTCTTT,CASSLRTLSTEAFF
TRBV4-1,-,-,TRBJ2-5,TGCGCCAGCAGCCCTGACTCGGGTGGCGAGACCCAGTACTTC,CASSPDSGGETQYF
TRBV28,-,TRBD2,TRBJ2-1,TGTGCCAGCAGTCCCAGCCCCGGGGGGGGCCCCTACAATGAGCAGTTCTTC,CASSPSPGGGPYNEQFF
TRBV7-6,many,-,TRBJ2-5,TGTGCCAGCAGCTTGCGTTCGGCAGAGAAGGGGGAGACCCAGTACTTC,CASSLRSAEKGETQYF
TRBV12-3/TRBV12-4,-,-,TRBJ2-7,TGTGCCAGCATTCGGACTGGGTCCTACGAGCAGTACTTC,CASIRTGSYEQYF
TRBV7-2,many,-,TRBJ1-4,TGTGCCAGCAGCTTAACCCGGGCCCTTAATGAAAAACTGTTTTTT,CASSLTRALNEKLFF
TRBV6-8,few,-,TRBJ2-1,TGTGCCAGCGGGGCAGGGGAGACCTCCTACAATGAGCAGTTCTTC,CASGAGETSYNEQFF
TRBV19,few,-,TRBJ2-1,TGTGCCAGTAGTATAAGGGACACGCCCGAGAATGAGCAGTTCTTC,CASSIRDTPENEQFF
TRBV7-3,many,-,TRBJ2-2,TGTGCCAGCAGCTTAAGAGACACCGGGGAGCTGTTTTTT,CASSLRDTGELFF
TRBV5-5,-,-,TRBJ1-4,TGTGCCAGCACCCCAGGGGTACCTAATGAAAAACTGTTTTTT,CASTPGVPNEKLFF
TRBV5-4,-,-,TRBJ1-2,TGTGCCAGCAGCTTGCCCTCGGACTACTATGGCTACACCTTC,CASSLPSDYYGYTF
TRBV28,-,-,TRBJ2-7,TGTGCCAGCAGTTTCTCCGTGGGACTCCTTCCCTACGAGCAGTACTTC,CASSFSVGLLPYEQYF
TRBV4-1,many,TRBD2,TRBJ2-3,TGCGCCAGCAGCCCCGGGACTAGCGGGGCAGATACGCAGTATTTT,CASSPGTSGADTQYF
TRBV6-2/TRBV6-3,-,-,TRBJ2-7,TGTGCCAGCAGTCCCGGGACGGCCCCCTACGAGCAGTACTTC,CASSPGTAPYEQYF
TRBV6-6,few,-,TRBJ2-5,TGTGCCAGCAGTTTCACCCTGGGAGGGACCCAGTACTTC,CASSFTLGGTQYF